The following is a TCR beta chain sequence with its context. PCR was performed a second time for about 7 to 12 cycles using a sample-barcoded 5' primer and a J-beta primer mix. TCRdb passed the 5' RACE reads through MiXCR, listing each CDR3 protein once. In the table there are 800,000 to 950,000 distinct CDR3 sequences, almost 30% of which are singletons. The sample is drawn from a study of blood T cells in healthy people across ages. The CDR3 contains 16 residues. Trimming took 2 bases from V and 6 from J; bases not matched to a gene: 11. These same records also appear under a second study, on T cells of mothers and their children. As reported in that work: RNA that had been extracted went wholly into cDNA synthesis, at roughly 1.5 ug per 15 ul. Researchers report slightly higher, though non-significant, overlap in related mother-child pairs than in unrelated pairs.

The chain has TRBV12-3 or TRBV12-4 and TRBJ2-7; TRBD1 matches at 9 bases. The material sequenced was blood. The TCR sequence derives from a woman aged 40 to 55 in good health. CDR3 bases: TGTGCCAGCAGTTTAAGGTCGGGACAGGGCAGTGCCGAGCAGTACTTC. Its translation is CASSLRSGQGSAEQYF.